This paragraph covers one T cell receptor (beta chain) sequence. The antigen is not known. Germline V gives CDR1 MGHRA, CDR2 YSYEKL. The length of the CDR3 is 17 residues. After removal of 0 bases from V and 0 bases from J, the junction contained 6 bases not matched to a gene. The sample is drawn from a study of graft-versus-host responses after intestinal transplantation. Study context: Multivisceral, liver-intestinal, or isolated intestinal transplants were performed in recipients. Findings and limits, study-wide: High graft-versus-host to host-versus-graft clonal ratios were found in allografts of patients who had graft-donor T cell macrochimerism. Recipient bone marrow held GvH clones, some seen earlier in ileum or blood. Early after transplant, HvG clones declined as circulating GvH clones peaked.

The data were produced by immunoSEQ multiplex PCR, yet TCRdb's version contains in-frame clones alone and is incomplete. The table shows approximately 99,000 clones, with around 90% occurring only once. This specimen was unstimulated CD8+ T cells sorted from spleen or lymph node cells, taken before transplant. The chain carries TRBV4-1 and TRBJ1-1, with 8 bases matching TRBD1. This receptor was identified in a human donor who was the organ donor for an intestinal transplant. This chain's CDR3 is CASSQDPRTGLNTEAFF. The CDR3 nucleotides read TGCGCCAGCAGCCAAGACCCGCGGACAGGGTTGAACACTGAAGCTTTCTTT.